What follows is one T cell receptor (beta chain) and its context. Participants reported their clinical history, and cohort assignment relied on those reports. For recovered donors of Cohort 3, there were two negative PCRs, clearance, or symptom resolution. Repertoires were generated with immunoSEQ multiplex PCR, while TCRdb's copy carries only in-frame clones and drops some. Found here are 200,000 to 300,000 clones, roughly 86% of them singletons; the top ten hold around 2.4%. CDR1 is SGHNT and CDR2 is YENEEA in the germline V gene. With 1 base removed from V and 5 bases from J, the gap between germline ends came to 23 bases. This CDR3 has 18 residues. The sample belongs to a study of blood T cell repertoires in COVID-19. Study summary: Italy, Spain and the United States were the sources of the convalescent and acute COVID-19 samples. In each case, the material was cDNA or gDNA derived from T cells, B-cell-depleted T cells, or PBMCs.

The sequencing sample was made of PBMCs or T cells enriched from blood (not recorded which). The source of this sequence is a woman aged 18-29 years who had recovered from COVID-19. The genes are TRBV11-3 and TRBJ2-5, with D possibly matching TRBD1 (6 bases). The CDR3 region is CASSLGLFGTPSGETQYF. CDR3 DNA: TGTGCCAGCAGCTTAGGGCTATTCGGGACACCAAGTGGGGAGACCCAGTACTTC.